The clone carrying this TCR beta chain was seen at least ten times. As yet, its antigen is unknown. This sample is part of a study of T cells in Graves' hyperthyroidism and ophthalmopathy. Study results and limitations: The model predicted ophthalmopathy a median approximately seven months before onset. Ophthalmopathy was separated from stable hyperthyroidism by a 13 V-J model.

Amplified TCR beta CDR3 regions came from RNA transcripts. HTBI primers were the set used in a first-round RT-PCR of the TCR CDR3. Via MiXCR, TCRdb re-called the multiplex PCR reads, giving one row per CDR3 protein. The table records 400,000 to 450,000 distinct CDR3 sequences, around 15% of them present only once. Clinical symptoms, serum thyroxine, TRAb, thyroid ultrasound and orbital computed tomography informed diagnoses. V lost 4 bases and J 3 bases, leaving 13 bases between the germline ends. Germline V gene sequence: CDR1 MGHRA, CDR2 YSYEKL. The length of the CDR3 is 14 residues. The chain is built from TRBV4-1 and TRBJ2-7, with D perhaps TRBD1 (6 bases). Sequencing input: blood. The receptor was derived from a man aged 18 to 29 with Graves' ophthalmopathy. The CDR3 DNA follows: TGCGCCAGCAGCCGCCGGGACAAAAACTACGAGCAGTACTTC. Translation gives CASSRRDKNYEQYF.